This TCR beta chain stems from a study of patients and donors after allogeneic stem cell transplantation. This clonotype occurred a few times. TCRdb re-called the RT-PCR reads through MiXCR, storing one row per CDR3 protein. Of hundreds of thousands of distinct CDR3 sequences listed, 16% were seen once; the top ten hold roughly 7%. V lost 5 bases and J lost 0; bases outside the gene matches: 11. CDR3 length equals 17 residues. Germline CDR1 and CDR2: MNHNS and SASEGT. The TCR was taken from a human donor who was either an allogeneic HSCT recipient or a stem cell or donor lymphocyte infusion donor (not recorded which). It is not recorded whose cells these are; they may come from a transplant donor. The sequenced material came from blood, either unsorted or a sorted T cell fraction (not recorded which). The chain uses TRBV6-1 and TRBJ1-2; 8 bases agree with TRBD1. The CDR3 sequence is CASSNRDRSKANYGYTF. CDR3 DNA sequence: TGTGCCAGCAGTAACCGGGACAGGAGCAAAGCTAACTATGGCTACACCTTC.